This T cell receptor (beta chain) was sequenced in a study of T cells in Graves' hyperthyroidism and ophthalmopathy. This clonotype appeared many times. More than 9.5 ml fresh peripheral blood yielded the PBMCs. CDR1 is LGHNA, CDR2 YNFKEQ, per germline. The ends were cut back, 3 bases at V and 3 bases at J, with 14 bases in the middle. The CDR3 spans 15 residues. Amplified regions were TCR beta CDR3 sequences from RNA transcripts. RT-PCR in the first round (using the HTBI primer set) targeted the TCR CDR3. TCRdb processed the multiplex PCR reads anew with MiXCR; each CDR3 protein has one entry. The sample has approximately 380,000 distinct CDR3 sequences; over 12% are singletons.

This receptor was identified in a middle-aged man with Graves' ophthalmopathy. The sequenced sample was blood. The J gene is TRBJ1-1, the V gene TRBV4-2; no clear D. The CDR3 loop is CASSQLGVAYTEAFF. DNA of the CDR3: TGTGCCAGCAGCCAGTTGGGCGTTGCGTACACTGAAGCTTTCTTT.